This TCR beta chain was recovered during a study of early T cells in non-severe SARS-CoV-2 infection. TCRdb used MiXCR to reprocess the 5' RACE reads, holding one entry per CDR3 protein. The sample includes about 38,000 distinct CDR3 sequences, 3.5% to 5% seen only once; the top ten take about 16%. The V segment lost 4 bases and the J segment 9 bases; nucleotides outside the gene matches: 5. Germline loops: CDR1 SGDLS, CDR2 YYNGEE. This CDR3 is 13 amino acids long. The V gene is TRBV9, the J gene TRBJ2-1; 9 bases line up with TRBD2. Sequencing used whole blood. The clonotype comes from an adult who was a healthcare worker with PCR-confirmed SARS-CoV-2 infection or an uninfected control (not recorded which). DNA for the CDR3: TGTGCCAGCAGCCCCGGCGGGGGGGTTGAGCAGTTCTTC. It specifies CASSPGGGVEQFF.